This T cell receptor beta chain was sequenced in a study of cytomegalovirus exposure and HLA in healthy donors. Study-wide results and caveats: Later on, an analysis found that several of the most significant clusters appeared to be linked to common viral pathogens, which included parvovirus B19.

To note about this clone: Antigen: not known.

PCR used 60 Vbeta primers and 13 Jbeta primers. Measured with immunoSEQ multiplex PCR; TCRdb has only the in-frame clones, and not every one. The table records 200,000 to 250,000 clones, over 75% of them present only once. The CDR3 extends over 14 amino acids. V gave up 2 bases and J gave up 0 bases, with 7 bases separating them. Germline assignment: CDR1 MNHEY and CDR2 SMNVEV (reference sequence). The sequence came from a man between 18 and 35 years old in good health and CMV-seronegative. Source material: PBMCs. The chain has TRBV27 and TRBJ1-1; TRBD1 might be the D (6 bases). In DNA form, the CDR3 reads TGTGCCAGCAGTTTAGACAGGATGAACACTGAAGCTTTCTTT. This codes for CASSLDRMNTEAFF.